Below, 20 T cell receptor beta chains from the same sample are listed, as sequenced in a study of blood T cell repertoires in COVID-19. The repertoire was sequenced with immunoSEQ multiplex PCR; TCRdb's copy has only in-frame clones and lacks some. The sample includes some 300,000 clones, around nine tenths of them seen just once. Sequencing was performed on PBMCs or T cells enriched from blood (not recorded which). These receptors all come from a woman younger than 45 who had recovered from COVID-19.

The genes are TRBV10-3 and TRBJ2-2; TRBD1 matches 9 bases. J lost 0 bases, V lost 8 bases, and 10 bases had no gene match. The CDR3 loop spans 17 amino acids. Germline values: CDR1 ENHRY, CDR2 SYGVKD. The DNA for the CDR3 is TGTGCCATCCCATCAGGGGGACAGGGCTCGAACACCGGGGAGCTGTTTTTT. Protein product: CAIPSGGQGSNTGELFF.

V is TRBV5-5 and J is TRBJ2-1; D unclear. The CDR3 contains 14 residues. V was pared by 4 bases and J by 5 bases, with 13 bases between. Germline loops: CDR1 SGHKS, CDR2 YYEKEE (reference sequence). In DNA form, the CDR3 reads TGTGCCAGCAGCAGAGACTCGCTGCACAATGAGCAGTTCTTC. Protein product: CASSRDSLHNEQFF.

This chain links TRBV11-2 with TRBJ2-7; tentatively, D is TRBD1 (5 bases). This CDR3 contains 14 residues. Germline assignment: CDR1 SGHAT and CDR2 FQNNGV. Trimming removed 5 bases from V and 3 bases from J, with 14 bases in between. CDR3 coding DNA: TGTGCCAGCAGCCCCCACAGACAGTACTACGAGCAGTACTTC. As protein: CASSPHRQYYEQYF.

The DNA of the CDR3 is TGCGCCACTCATTGGACCCAGGGGGACGAGTACGAGCAGTACTTC. It codes for CATHWTQGDEYEQYF. V usage is TRBV10-1 and J usage is TRBJ2-7, with 7 nucleotides matching TRBD1. Germline trimming cut 10 bases from V and 4 bases from J; bases unmatched to any gene: 16. Germline V gives CDR1 WNHNN, CDR2 SYGVQD (reference sequence). The CDR3 length is 15 residues.

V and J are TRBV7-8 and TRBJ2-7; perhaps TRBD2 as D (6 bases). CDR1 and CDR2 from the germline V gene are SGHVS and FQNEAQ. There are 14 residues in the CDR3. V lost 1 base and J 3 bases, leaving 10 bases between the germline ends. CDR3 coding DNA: TGTGCCAGCAGCTTAGGGAGGGCCAGCTACGAGCAGTACTTC. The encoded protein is CASSLGRASYEQYF. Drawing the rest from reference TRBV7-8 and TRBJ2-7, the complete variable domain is GAGVSQSPRYKVAKRGQDVALRCDPISGHVSLFWYQQALGQGPEFLTYFQNEAQLDKSGLPSDRFFAERPEGSVSTLKIQRTQQEDSAVYLCASSLGRASYEQYFGPGTRLTVT.

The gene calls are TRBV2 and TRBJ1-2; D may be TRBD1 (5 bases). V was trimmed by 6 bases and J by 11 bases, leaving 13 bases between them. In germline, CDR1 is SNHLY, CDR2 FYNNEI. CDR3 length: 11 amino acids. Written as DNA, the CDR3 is TGTGCCAGCAGGGGACGGGAGAGGTACACCTTC. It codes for CASRGRERYTF.

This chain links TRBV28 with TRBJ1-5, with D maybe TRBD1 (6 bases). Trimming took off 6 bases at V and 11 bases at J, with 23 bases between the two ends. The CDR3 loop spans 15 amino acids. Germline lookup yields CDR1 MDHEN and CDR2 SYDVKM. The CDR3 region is CASSLDRPNQSAQHF. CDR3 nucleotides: TGTGCCAGCAGCCTGGACAGACCTAATCAGTCAGCCCAGCATTTT.

CDR3 in DNA: TGTGCCATCACGGGTCAGGGACTTAATGAAAAACTGTTTTTT. Protein: CAITGQGLNEKLFF. This chain uses TRBV2 with TRBJ1-4; maybe TRBD1 (5 bases). Trimming shortened V by 10 bases and J by 4 bases, and 16 bases separated the two germline ends. The length of the CDR3 is 14 residues. Germline CDR1 reads SNHLY; CDR2 reads FYNNEI. The full variable domain, with the rest looked up from reference TRBV2 and TRBJ1-4, is EPEVTQTPSHQVTQMGQEVILRCVPISNHLYFYWYRQILGQKVEFLVSFYNNEISEKSEIFDDQFSVERPDGSNFTLKIRSTKLEDSAMYFCAITGQGLNEKLFFGSGTQLSVL.

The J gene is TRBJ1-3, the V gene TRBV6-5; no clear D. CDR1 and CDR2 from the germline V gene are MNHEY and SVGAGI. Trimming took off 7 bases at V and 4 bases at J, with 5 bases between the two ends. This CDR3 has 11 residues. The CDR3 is CASTKGNTIYF. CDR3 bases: TGTGCCAGCACCAAAGGAAACACCATATATTTT.

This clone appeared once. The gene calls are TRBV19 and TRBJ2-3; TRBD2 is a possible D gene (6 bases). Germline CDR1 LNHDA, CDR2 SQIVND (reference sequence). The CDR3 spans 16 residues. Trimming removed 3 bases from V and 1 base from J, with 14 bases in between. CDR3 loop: CASSILEGGGTDTQYF. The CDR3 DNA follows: TGTGCCAGTAGTATTTTAGAGGGAGGCGGCACAGATACGCAGTATTTT. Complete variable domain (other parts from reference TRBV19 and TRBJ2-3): DGGITQSPKYLFRKEGQNVTLSCEQNLNHDAMYWYRQDPGQGLRLIYYSQIVNDFQKGDIAEGYSVSREKKESFPLTVTSAQKNPTAFYLCASSILEGGGTDTQYFGPGTRLTVL.

The CDR3 DNA follows: TGTGCCAGCAGCTTAATTGGGACTAGCGGGACAAGAGCCTACAATGAGCAGTTCTTC. This translates into CASSLIGTSGTRAYNEQFF. The gene calls are TRBV11-2 and TRBJ2-1, with 13 nucleotides matching TRBD2. V gave up 2 bases and J gave up 2 bases; unmatched junction bases: 9. The germline V gene has CDR1 SGHAT and CDR2 FQNNGV. The CDR3 runs to 19 residues.

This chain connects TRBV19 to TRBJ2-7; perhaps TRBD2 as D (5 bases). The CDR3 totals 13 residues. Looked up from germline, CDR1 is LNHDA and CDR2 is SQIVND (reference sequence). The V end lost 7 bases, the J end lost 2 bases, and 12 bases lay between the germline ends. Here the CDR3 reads CASNAGKTYEQYF. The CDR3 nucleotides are TGTGCCAGTAACGCGGGTAAAACCTACGAGCAGTACTTC.

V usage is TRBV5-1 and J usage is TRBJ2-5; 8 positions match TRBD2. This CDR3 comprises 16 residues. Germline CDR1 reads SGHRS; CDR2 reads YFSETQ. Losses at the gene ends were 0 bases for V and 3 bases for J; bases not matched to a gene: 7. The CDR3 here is CASSLGGSGTKETQYF. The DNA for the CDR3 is TGCGCCAGCAGCTTGGGGGGTAGCGGGACAAAAGAGACCCAGTACTTC. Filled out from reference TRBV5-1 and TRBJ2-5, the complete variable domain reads KAGVTQTPRYLIKTRGQQVTLSCSPISGHRSVSWYQQTPGQGLQFLFEYFSETQRNKGNFPGRFSGRQFSNSRSEMNVSTLELGDSALYLCASSLGGSGTKETQYFGPGTRLLVL.

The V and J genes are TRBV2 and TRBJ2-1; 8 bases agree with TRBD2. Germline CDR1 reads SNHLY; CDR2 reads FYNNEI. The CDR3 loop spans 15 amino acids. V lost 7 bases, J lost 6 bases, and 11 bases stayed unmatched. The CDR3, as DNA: TGTGCCAGCATATCCCAAGCGGGAGTCGTCAATGAGCAGTTCTTC. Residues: CASISQAGVVNEQFF.

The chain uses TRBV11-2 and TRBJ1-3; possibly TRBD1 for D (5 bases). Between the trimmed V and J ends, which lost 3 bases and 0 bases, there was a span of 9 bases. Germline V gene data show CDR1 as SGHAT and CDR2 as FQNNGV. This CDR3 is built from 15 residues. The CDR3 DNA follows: TGTGCCAGCAGCTTTACAGGTTACTCTGGAAACACCATATATTTT. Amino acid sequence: CASSFTGYSGNTIYF.

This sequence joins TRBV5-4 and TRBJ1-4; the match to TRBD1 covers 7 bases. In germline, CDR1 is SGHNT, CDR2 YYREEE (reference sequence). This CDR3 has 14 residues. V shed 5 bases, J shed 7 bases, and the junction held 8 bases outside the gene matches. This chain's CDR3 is CASSPRGRGEKLFF. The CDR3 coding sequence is TGTGCCAGCAGTCCGAGGGGGCGGGGTGAAAAACTGTTTTTT. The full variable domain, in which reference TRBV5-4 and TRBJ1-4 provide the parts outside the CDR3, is ETGVTQSPTHLIKTRGQQVTLRCSSQSGHNTVSWYQQALGQGPQFIFQYYREEENGRGNFPPRFSGLQFPNYSSELNVNALELDDSALYLCASSPRGRGEKLFFGSGTQLSVL.

This chain's CDR3 is CASSPQPQLGQGGGYTF. CDR3 nucleotide sequence: TGTGCCAGCTCACCCCAACCTCAGTTGGGACAGGGCGGTGGCTACACCTTC. The chain combines TRBV18 with TRBJ1-2; 9 bases align to TRBD1. The CDR3 is made up of 17 amino acids. The V gene's germline CDR1 is KGHSH and CDR2 LQKENI. With 3 bases clipped from V and 7 bases from J, the junction kept 15 bases outside the gene matches.

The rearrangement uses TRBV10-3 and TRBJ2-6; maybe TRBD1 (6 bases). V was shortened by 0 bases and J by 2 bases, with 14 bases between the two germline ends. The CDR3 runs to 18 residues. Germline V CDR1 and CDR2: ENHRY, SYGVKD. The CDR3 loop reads CAISESLIRGTGANVLTF. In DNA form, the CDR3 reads TGTGCCATCAGTGAGTCGCTTATCAGGGGCACTGGGGCCAACGTCCTGACTTTC.

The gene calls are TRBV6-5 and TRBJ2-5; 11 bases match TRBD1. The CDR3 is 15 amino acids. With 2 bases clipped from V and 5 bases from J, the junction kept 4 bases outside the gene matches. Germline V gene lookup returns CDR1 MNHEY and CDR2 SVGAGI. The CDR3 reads CASSYAGQGAETQYF. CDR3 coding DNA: TGTGCCAGCAGTTACGCCGGACAGGGGGCGGAGACCCAGTACTTC.

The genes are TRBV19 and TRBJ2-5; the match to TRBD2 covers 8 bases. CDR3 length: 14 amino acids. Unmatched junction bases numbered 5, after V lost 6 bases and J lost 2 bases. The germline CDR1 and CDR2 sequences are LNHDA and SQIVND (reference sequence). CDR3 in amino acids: CASSLRGGQETQYF. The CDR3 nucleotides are TGTGCCAGTAGCCTACGGGGGGGGCAAGAGACCCAGTACTTC. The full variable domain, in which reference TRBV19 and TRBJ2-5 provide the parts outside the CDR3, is DGGITQSPKYLFRKEGQNVTLSCEQNLNHDAMYWYRQDPGQGLRLIYYSQIVNDFQKGDIAEGYSVSREKKESFPLTVTSAQKNPTAFYLCASSLRGGQETQYFGPGTRLLVL.